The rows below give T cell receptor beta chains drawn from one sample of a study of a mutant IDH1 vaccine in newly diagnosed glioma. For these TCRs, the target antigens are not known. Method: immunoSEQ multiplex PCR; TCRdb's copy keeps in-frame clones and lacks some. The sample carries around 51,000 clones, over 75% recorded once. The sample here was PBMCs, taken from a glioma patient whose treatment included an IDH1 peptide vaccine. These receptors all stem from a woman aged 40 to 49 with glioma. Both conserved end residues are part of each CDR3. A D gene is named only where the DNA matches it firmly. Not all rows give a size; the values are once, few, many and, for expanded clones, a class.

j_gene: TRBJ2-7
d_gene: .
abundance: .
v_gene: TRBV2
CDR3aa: CASMGRGSPHEQYF
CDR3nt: TGTGCCAGCATGGGCAGGGGCAGTCCCCACGAGCAGTACTTC

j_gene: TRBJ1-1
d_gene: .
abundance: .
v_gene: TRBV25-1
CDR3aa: CASSPFGRGAFF
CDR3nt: TGTGCCAGCTCTCCATTCGGTAGGGGTGCTTTCTTT

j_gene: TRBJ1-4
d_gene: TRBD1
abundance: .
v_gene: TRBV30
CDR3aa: CAWSADPGGSNEKLFF
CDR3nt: TGTGCCTGGAGTGCCGACCCAGGGGGTTCTAATGAAAAACTGTTTTTT

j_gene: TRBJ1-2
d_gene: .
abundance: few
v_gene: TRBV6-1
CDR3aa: CASSETPVFSRSYGYTF
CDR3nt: TGTGCCAGCAGTGAAACCCCGGTGTTCTCCCGAAGCTATGGCTACACCTTC

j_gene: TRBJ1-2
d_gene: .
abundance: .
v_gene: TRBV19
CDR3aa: CASRGGQTPYGYTF
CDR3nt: TGTGCCAGTAGGGGAGGGCAGACCCCCTATGGCTACACCTTC

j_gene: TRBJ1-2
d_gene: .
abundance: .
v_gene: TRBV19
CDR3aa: CASSTEGITGGYTF
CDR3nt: TGTGCCAGTAGTACCGAGGGCATAACGGGGGGCTACACCTTC

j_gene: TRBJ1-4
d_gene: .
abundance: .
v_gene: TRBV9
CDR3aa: CASSVGPGEKLFF
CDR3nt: TGTGCCAGCAGCGTAGGTCCCGGGGAAAAACTGTTTTTT

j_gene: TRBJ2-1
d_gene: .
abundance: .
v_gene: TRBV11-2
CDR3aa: CASSLANEQFF
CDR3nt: TGTGCCAGCAGCTTAGCCAATGAGCAGTTCTTC

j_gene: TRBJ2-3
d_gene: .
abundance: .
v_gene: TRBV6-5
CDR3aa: CASSYFTGGTDTQYF
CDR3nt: TGTGCCAGCAGTTACTTCACAGGAGGCACAGATACGCAGTATTTT

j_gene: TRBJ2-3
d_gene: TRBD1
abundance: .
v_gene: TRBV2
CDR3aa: CASSGTGASTDTQYF
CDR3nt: TGTGCCAGCAGTGGGACAGGGGCGAGCACAGATACGCAGTATTTT

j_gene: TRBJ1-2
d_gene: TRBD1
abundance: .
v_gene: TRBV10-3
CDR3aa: CAISNGTGGFFNYGYTF
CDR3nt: TGTGCCATCAGCAACGGGACAGGGGGCTTTTTTAACTATGGCTACACCTTC

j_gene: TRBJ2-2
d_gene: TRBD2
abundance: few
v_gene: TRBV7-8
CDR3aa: CASSPSLAGDPGELFF
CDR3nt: TGTGCCAGCAGCCCTAGCCTAGCGGGGGACCCCGGGGAGCTGTTTTTT

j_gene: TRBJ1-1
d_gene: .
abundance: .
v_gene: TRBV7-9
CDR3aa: CASSLAEGVNTEAFF
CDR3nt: TGTGCCAGCAGCTTAGCAGAGGGGGTGAACACTGAAGCTTTCTTT

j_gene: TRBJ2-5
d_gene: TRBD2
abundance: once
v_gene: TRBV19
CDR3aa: CASSITSGRRRETQYF
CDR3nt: TGTGCCAGTAGTATAACTAGCGGGCGTAGGAGGGAGACCCAGTACTTC

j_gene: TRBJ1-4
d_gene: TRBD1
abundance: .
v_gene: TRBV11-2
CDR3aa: CASSRGQGLNEKLFF
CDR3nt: TGTGCCAGCAGCCGCGGACAGGGCCTTAATGAAAAACTGTTTTTT

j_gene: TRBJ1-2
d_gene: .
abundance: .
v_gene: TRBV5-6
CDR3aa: CASSLGRNGYTF
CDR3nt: TGTGCCAGCAGCTTGGGCAGAAATGGCTACACCTTC

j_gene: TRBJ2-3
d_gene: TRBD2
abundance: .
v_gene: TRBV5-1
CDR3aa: CASTTGLAGTDTQYF
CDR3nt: TGCGCCAGCACCACGGGACTAGCGGGCACAGATACGCAGTATTTT

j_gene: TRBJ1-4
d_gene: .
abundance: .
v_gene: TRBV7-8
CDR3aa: CASSFESVEKLFF
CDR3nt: TGTGCCAGCAGCTTTGAATCCGTGGAAAAACTGTTTTTT

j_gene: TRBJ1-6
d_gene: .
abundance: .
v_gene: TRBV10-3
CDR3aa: CATQPEGNSPLHF
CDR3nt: TGTGCCACCCAACCGGAGGGTAATTCACCCCTCCACTTT

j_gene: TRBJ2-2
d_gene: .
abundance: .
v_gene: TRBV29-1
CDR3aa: CSVEPGANTGELFF
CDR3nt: TGCAGCGTTGAACCAGGGGCGAACACCGGGGAGCTGTTTTTT

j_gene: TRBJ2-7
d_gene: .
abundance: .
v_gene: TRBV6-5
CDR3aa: CASRGVAYEQYF
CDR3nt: TGTGCCAGCAGGGGGGTGGCGTACGAGCAGTACTTC